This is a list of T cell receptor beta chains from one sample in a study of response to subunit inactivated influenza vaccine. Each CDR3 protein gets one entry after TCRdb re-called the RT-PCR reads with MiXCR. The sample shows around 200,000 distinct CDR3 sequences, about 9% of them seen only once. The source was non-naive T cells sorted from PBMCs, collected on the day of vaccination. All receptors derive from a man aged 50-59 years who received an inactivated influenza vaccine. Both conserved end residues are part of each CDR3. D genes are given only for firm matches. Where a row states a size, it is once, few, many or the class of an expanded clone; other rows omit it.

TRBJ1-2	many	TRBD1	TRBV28	CASSPQGATNYGYTF	TGTGCCAGCAGTCCCCAGGGGGCAACTAACTATGGCTACACCTTC
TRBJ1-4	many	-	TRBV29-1	CSVGGAPDEKLFF	TGCAGCGTTGGAGGGGCACCGGATGAAAAACTGTTTTTT
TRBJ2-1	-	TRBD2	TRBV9	CASSLGLAGAEQFF	TGTGCCAGCAGCTTGGGACTAGCGGGAGCTGAGCAGTTCTTC
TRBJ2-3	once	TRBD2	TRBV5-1	CASSLALGGGAGDTQYF	TGCGCCAGCAGCTTGGCTCTCGGCGGGGGAGCGGGAGATACGCAGTATTTT
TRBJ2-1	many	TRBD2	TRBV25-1	CASSEYPSGSGRYNEQFF	TGTGCCAGCAGTGAATACCCTAGCGGGAGCGGGAGGTACAATGAGCAGTTCTTC
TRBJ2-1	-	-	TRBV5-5	CASSLGAQGVFFEQFF	TGTGCCAGCAGCTTGGGGGCACAGGGAGTATTTTTCGAGCAGTTCTTC
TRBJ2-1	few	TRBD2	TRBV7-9	CASSPRLRRGTYNEQFF	TGTGCCAGCAGCCCACGCCTCAGGCGGGGGACCTACAATGAGCAGTTCTTC
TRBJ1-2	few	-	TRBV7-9	CASSLYNRADYGYTF	TGTGCCAGCAGCTTATATAACAGGGCCGATTATGGCTACACCTTC
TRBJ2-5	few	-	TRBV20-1	CSASLPGIGETQYF	TGCAGTGCTAGTCTGCCCGGGATAGGGGAGACCCAGTACTTC
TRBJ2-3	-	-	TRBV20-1	CSAETYTQYF	TGCAGTGCTGAGACATATACGCAGTATTTT